Listed below are T cell receptor beta chains from one sample, sequenced in a study of control samples from healthy donors and cancer patients. The assay was immunoSEQ multiplex PCR, and TCRdb's table has in-frame clones only and misses some. The sample shows about 190,000 clones, approximately 91% of them seen only once. The sample taken for sequencing was blood. The receptor set was obtained from a man younger than 45 in good health. The CDR3 runs from the conserved cysteine through the conserved F or W. A D gene is named only where the DNA matches it firmly. For some rows the clone size is stated as once, few or many, or as a class when expanded; others skip it.

>once|TRBD1|TRBV27|TRBJ2-5
CASSRYSGTGGAGSSETQYF
TGTGCCAGCAGTAGATATAGCGGGACAGGGGGCGCGGGTAGTTCAGAGACCCAGTACTTC
>.|.|TRBV2|TRBJ1-1
CASTGQPMNTEAFF
TGTGCCAGCACCGGACAGCCCATGAACACTGAAGCTTTCTTT
>.|TRBD1|TRBV10-2|TRBJ2-7
CASRDRGYEQYF
TGCGCCAGCAGGGACAGGGGATACGAGCAGTACTTC
>.|.|TRBV6-6|TRBJ1-1
CASSLRQFTEAFF
TGTGCCAGCAGTTTACGACAGTTCACTGAAGCTTTCTTT
>.|.|TRBV6-5|TRBJ1-5
CASSPQGSGQPQHF
TGTGCCAGCAGCCCACAGGGAAGTGGGCAGCCCCAGCATTTT
>.|.|TRBV11-2|TRBJ2-4
CASSLVRTVGNIQYF
TGTGCCAGCAGCTTAGTACGCACAGTGGGTAACATTCAGTACTTC
>.|.|TRBV10-1|TRBJ2-1
CASSEYGYNEQFF
TGCGCCAGCAGTGAATATGGCTACAATGAGCAGTTCTTC
>.|TRBD2|TRBV24-1|TRBJ2-2
CATSDLGGPSGNTGELFF
TGTGCCACCAGTGATTTGGGTGGTCCTAGCGGGAACACCGGGGAGCTGTTTTTT
>.|TRBD1|TRBV6-5|TRBJ2-7
CASSYSGTGPYEQYF
TGTGCCAGCAGTTACTCCGGGACAGGCCCCTACGAGCAGTACTTC
>.|.|TRBV29-1|TRBJ1-1
CSVAKVLDTEAFF
TGCAGCGTTGCTAAGGTATTGGACACTGAAGCTTTCTTT
>.|.|TRBV3-1/TRBV3-2|TRBJ2-7
CASSQALSGALYEQYF
TGTGCCAGCAGCCAAGCCCTGTCGGGGGCGCTTTACGAGCAGTACTTC
>.|.|TRBV27|TRBJ2-1
CASSLVTRISEQFF
TGTGCCAGCAGTCTAGTAACGAGGATAAGTGAGCAGTTCTTC
>.|.|TRBV16|TRBJ1-5
CASSQSIMGRGNQPQHF
TGTGCCAGCAGCCAATCGATTATGGGCAGGGGCAATCAGCCCCAGCATTTT
>.|.|TRBV4-1|TRBJ1-2
CASSQIGGTGKYGYTF
TGCGCCAGCAGCCAAATCGGAGGAACAGGGAAATATGGCTACACCTTC
>.|.|TRBV27|TRBJ2-1
CASSFSGGSYNEQFF
TGTGCCAGCAGTTTTTCCGGGGGTTCCTACAATGAGCAGTTCTTC
>once|TRBD2|TRBV19|TRBJ2-1
CASSIGGTRRLGEQFF
TGTGCCAGTAGTATAGGGGGGACTAGACGACTCGGGGAGCAGTTCTTC
>.|.|TRBV5-1|TRBJ1-1
CASSPPVQTRNTEAFF
TGCGCCAGCAGCCCCCCAGTGCAGACTCGGAACACTGAAGCTTTCTTT
>.|.|TRBV7-2|TRBJ2-1
CASSLVRAPREQFF
TGTGCCAGCAGCTTAGTGCGGGCCCCCAGGGAGCAGTTCTTC
>.|.|TRBV4-1|TRBJ2-1
CASSQGASNEQFF
TGCGCCAGCAGCCAGGGGGCCTCCAATGAGCAGTTCTTC
>.|TRBD2|TRBV7-9|TRBJ2-7
CASSLVRGGLQIEQYF
TGTGCCAGCAGCTTAGTGCGGGGGGGCCTCCAGATCGAGCAGTACTTC
>.|TRBD1|TRBV6-5|TRBJ1-6
CASGGQSSYNSPLHF
TGTGCCAGCGGGGGACAGAGCTCCTATAATTCACCCCTCCACTTT
>.|.|TRBV19|TRBJ2-3
CATRGGDPTDTQYF
TGTGCCACCCGGGGAGGAGACCCTACAGATACGCAGTATTTT
>.|.|TRBV12-5|TRBJ2-6
CASGLPRAGANVLTF
TGTGCTAGTGGTTTGCCCCGAGCTGGGGCCAACGTCCTGACTTTC
>.|.|TRBV19|TRBJ1-5
CASSIRGPNQPQHF
TGTGCCAGTAGTATCAGGGGTCCCAATCAGCCCCAGCATTTT
>.|.|TRBV7-3|TRBJ2-7
CASSTRDSDDEQYF
TGTGCCAGCAGCACCAGGGACTCCGATGACGAGCAGTACTTC
>.|TRBD2|TRBV5-1|TRBJ2-1
CASSEGTSGYNEQFF
TGCGCCAGCAGCGAAGGGACTAGCGGGTACAATGAGCAGTTCTTC
>.|.|TRBV27|TRBJ1-1
CASSFTGLNTEAFF
TGTGCCAGCAGTTTCACAGGCCTGAACACTGAAGCTTTCTTT
>.|.|TRBV4-1|TRBJ2-7
CASSQGSITYEQYF
TGCGCCAGCAGCCAAGGTTCCATTACCTACGAGCAGTACTTC